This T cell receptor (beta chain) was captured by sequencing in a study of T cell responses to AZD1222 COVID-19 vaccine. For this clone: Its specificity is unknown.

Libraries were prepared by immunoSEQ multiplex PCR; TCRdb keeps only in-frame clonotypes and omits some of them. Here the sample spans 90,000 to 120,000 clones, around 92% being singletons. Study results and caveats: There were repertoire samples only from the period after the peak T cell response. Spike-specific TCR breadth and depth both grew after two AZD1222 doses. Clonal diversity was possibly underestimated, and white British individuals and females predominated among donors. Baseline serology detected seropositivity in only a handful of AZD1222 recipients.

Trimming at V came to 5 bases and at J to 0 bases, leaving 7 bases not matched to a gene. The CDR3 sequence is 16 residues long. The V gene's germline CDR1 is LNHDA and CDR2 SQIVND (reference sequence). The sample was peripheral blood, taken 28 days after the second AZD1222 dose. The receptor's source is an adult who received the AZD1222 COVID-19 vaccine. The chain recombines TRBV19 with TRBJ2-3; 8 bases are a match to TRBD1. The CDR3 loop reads CASSLGQGYSTDTQYF. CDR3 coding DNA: TGTGCCAGTAGTCTCGGACAGGGATACAGCACAGATACGCAGTATTTT.